This T cell receptor beta chain is drawn from a study of blood T cell repertoires in COVID-19. CDR3 length equals 17 residues. After removal of 0 bases from V and 2 bases from J, the junction contained 5 bases not matched to a gene. Germline-derived CDR1 and CDR2 are LNHNV and YYDKDF (reference sequence). Original processing methods: The assay estimated nucleated cells by amplifying reference gene primers. Assay used: immunoSEQ multiplex PCR; TCRdb lists only in-frame clones, some missing. V and J calls plus clone size are reproduced from that table; the DNA served to infer D and trimming. The sample comprises about 310,000 clones, around 89% of which are singletons, and around a tenth rests with the top ten. Participants spanned ages about 18 to 95 years and resided in 20 to 30 US areas. Donors in Cohort 3 who had recovered were those with two negative PCRs, healthcare professional clearance, or resolution of their symptoms.

Sample: PBMCs or T cells enriched from blood (not recorded which). The rearrangement joins TRBV15 to TRBJ2-7; 12 nucleotides align to TRBD2. This TCR was sampled from a woman aged 40 to 50 who had recovered from COVID-19. CDR3: CATSREDGLAGTYEQYF. CDR3 nucleotides: TGTGCCACCAGCAGAGAGGATGGACTAGCGGGAACCTACGAGCAGTACTTC.